Listed below are T cell receptor beta chains from one sample, sequenced in a study of lymphopenia after photon versus proton radiotherapy. Measured with immunoSEQ multiplex PCR; TCRdb has only the in-frame clones, and not every one. The data show 160,000 or so clones, with around 85% seen just once and about 4.7% held by the top ten. The sample here was peripheral blood, taken from a patient treated with photon-based radiotherapy. The receptors originated from a man aged 50 to 60 with gastric cancer. Each CDR3 is given with its conserved first and last residue. Each record gives: clone size, D gene, V gene, J gene, CDR3 protein, CDR3 DNA. A D gene is named only where the DNA matches it firmly. Only some rows state a clone size, as once, few, many or a class for expanded clones.

clone size: once
D gene: TRBD1
V gene: TRBV4-1
J gene: TRBJ2-7
CDR3 protein: CASSQMGTGVEQYF
CDR3 DNA: TGCGCCAGCAGCCAAATGGGGACAGGGGTCGAGCAGTACTTC

clone size: -
D gene: -
V gene: TRBV30
J gene: TRBJ2-7
CDR3 protein: CAWSVMWQGTGPVSYEQYF
CDR3 DNA: TGTGCCTGGAGTGTAATGTGGCAGGGAACGGGTCCCGTCTCCTACGAGCAGTACTTC

clone size: -
D gene: -
V gene: TRBV11-3
J gene: TRBJ2-3
CDR3 protein: CASRGHSTDTQYF
CDR3 DNA: TGTGCCAGCAGGGGGCATTCCACAGATACGCAGTATTTT

clone size: -
D gene: -
V gene: TRBV6-6
J gene: TRBJ2-5
CDR3 protein: CASTYRVGETQYF
CDR3 DNA: TGTGCCAGCACTTACAGGGTTGGGGAGACCCAGTACTTC

clone size: -
D gene: TRBD1
V gene: TRBV4-1
J gene: TRBJ2-1
CDR3 protein: CASSRDRGANEQFF
CDR3 DNA: TGCGCCAGCAGCCGGGACAGGGGGGCGAATGAGCAGTTCTTC

clone size: few
D gene: TRBD2
V gene: TRBV7-6
J gene: TRBJ2-1
CDR3 protein: CASSSRTSRYNEQFF
CDR3 DNA: TGTGCCAGCAGCTCACGGACTAGCAGATACAATGAGCAGTTCTTC

clone size: -
D gene: -
V gene: TRBV20-1
J gene: TRBJ2-7
CDR3 protein: CSARGGHEQYF
CDR3 DNA: TGCAGTGCTAGAGGAGGACACGAGCAGTACTTC

clone size: -
D gene: -
V gene: TRBV10-3
J gene: TRBJ2-7
CDR3 protein: CAAGTPKGPYEQYF
CDR3 DNA: TGTGCCGCCGGGACTCCTAAGGGTCCATACGAGCAGTACTTC

clone size: -
D gene: -
V gene: TRBV20-1
J gene: TRBJ2-1
CDR3 protein: CSAKTSNEQFF
CDR3 DNA: TGCAGTGCTAAGACTAGCAATGAGCAGTTCTTC

clone size: -
D gene: -
V gene: TRBV6-1
J gene: TRBJ1-1
CDR3 protein: CASSEAGGVQGSAFF
CDR3 DNA: TGTGCCAGCAGTGAAGCGGGAGGGGTCCAGGGATCAGCTTTCTTT

clone size: once
D gene: TRBD2
V gene: TRBV30
J gene: TRBJ2-7
CDR3 protein: CAWRTSGTYEQYF
CDR3 DNA: TGTGCCTGGAGGACTAGCGGTACCTACGAGCAGTACTTC

clone size: -
D gene: TRBD1
V gene: TRBV9
J gene: TRBJ2-6
CDR3 protein: CASSREDRPPPSGANVLTF
CDR3 DNA: TGTGCCAGCAGCCGAGAGGACAGGCCCCCACCCTCTGGGGCCAACGTCCTGACTTTC

clone size: -
D gene: -
V gene: TRBV30
J gene: TRBJ2-2
CDR3 protein: CAWSVRPGGELFF
CDR3 DNA: TGTGCCTGGAGTGTACGCCCCGGCGGGGAGCTGTTTTTT

clone size: -
D gene: TRBD1
V gene: TRBV5-4
J gene: TRBJ2-2
CDR3 protein: CASSSQGATSGELFF
CDR3 DNA: TGTGCCAGCAGCTCGCAGGGGGCCACTAGCGGGGAGCTGTTTTTT

clone size: -
D gene: -
V gene: TRBV27
J gene: TRBJ1-5
CDR3 protein: CASSPKAASNQPQHF
CDR3 DNA: TGTGCCAGCAGTCCCAAGGCCGCTAGCAATCAGCCCCAGCATTTT

clone size: once
D gene: -
V gene: TRBV6-5
J gene: TRBJ1-5
CDR3 protein: CASSLAGIANQPQHF
CDR3 DNA: TGTGCCAGCAGTCTGGCGGGAATTGCCAATCAGCCCCAGCATTTT

clone size: -
D gene: -
V gene: TRBV7-9
J gene: TRBJ2-3
CDR3 protein: CASRFQLDTQYF
CDR3 DNA: TGTGCCAGCCGTTTCCAGCTGGATACGCAGTATTTT

clone size: -
D gene: TRBD2
V gene: TRBV27
J gene: TRBJ2-5
CDR3 protein: CASSSPGLAVETQYF
CDR3 DNA: TGTGCCAGCAGTTCACCGGGACTAGCGGTGGAGACCCAGTACTTC

clone size: -
D gene: -
V gene: TRBV29-1
J gene: TRBJ2-3
CDR3 protein: CSVAAGTSTDTQYF
CDR3 DNA: TGCAGCGTTGCGGCAGGAACTAGCACAGATACGCAGTATTTT

clone size: -
D gene: -
V gene: TRBV9
J gene: TRBJ2-3
CDR3 protein: CASSRGRADLGADTQYF
CDR3 DNA: TGTGCCAGCAGTAGGGGGAGGGCAGACCTCGGCGCAGATACGCAGTATTTT

clone size: -
D gene: TRBD1
V gene: TRBV4-2
J gene: TRBJ2-6
CDR3 protein: CASSQRDSTSGANVLTF
CDR3 DNA: TGTGCCAGCAGCCAAAGGGACAGTACCTCTGGGGCCAACGTCCTGACTTTC

clone size: -
D gene: TRBD1
V gene: TRBV19
J gene: TRBJ1-1
CDR3 protein: CASITTGAASEAFF
CDR3 DNA: TGTGCCAGTATTACCACAGGGGCCGCCTCCGAAGCTTTCTTT

clone size: -
D gene: -
V gene: TRBV4-2
J gene: TRBJ1-5
CDR3 protein: CASSQEGAAPQPQHF
CDR3 DNA: TGTGCCAGCAGCCAAGAGGGAGCGGCCCCTCAGCCCCAGCATTTT

clone size: -
D gene: -
V gene: TRBV7-2
J gene: TRBJ1-5
CDR3 protein: CASSLAGRSNQPQHF
CDR3 DNA: TGTGCCAGCAGCTTAGCAGGGCGGAGCAATCAGCCCCAGCATTTT

clone size: -
D gene: -
V gene: TRBV28
J gene: TRBJ2-5
CDR3 protein: CASSLGSQAGETQYF
CDR3 DNA: TGTGCCAGCAGTTTAGGTTCACAGGCAGGGGAGACCCAGTACTTC

clone size: -
D gene: -
V gene: TRBV4-1
J gene: TRBJ2-3
CDR3 protein: CASKGSSTDTQYF
CDR3 DNA: TGCGCCAGCAAAGGATCAAGCACAGATACGCAGTATTTT

clone size: -
D gene: -
V gene: TRBV29-1
J gene: TRBJ2-3
CDR3 protein: CSVERARTDTQYF
CDR3 DNA: TGCAGCGTTGAACGAGCGCGCACAGATACGCAGTATTTT

clone size: -
D gene: TRBD2
V gene: TRBV11-2
J gene: TRBJ2-1
CDR3 protein: CASSPFYLTSGTLYNEQFF
CDR3 DNA: TGTGCCAGCAGCCCATTCTACCTTACTAGCGGGACCCTTTACAATGAGCAGTTCTTC

clone size: -
D gene: -
V gene: TRBV13
J gene: TRBJ2-7
CDR3 protein: CASSIQGYEQYF
CDR3 DNA: TGTGCCAGCAGCATCCAGGGCTACGAGCAGTACTTC

clone size: -
D gene: -
V gene: TRBV5-1
J gene: TRBJ1-5
CDR3 protein: CASSLDGFNQPQHF
CDR3 DNA: TGCGCCAGCAGCTTGGACGGATTTAATCAGCCCCAGCATTTT

clone size: -
D gene: TRBD2
V gene: TRBV6-5
J gene: TRBJ2-7
CDR3 protein: CASSSRLAGTYEQYF
CDR3 DNA: TGTGCCAGCAGTTCCCGACTAGCGGGAACCTACGAGCAGTACTTC

clone size: -
D gene: -
V gene: TRBV4-2
J gene: TRBJ2-5
CDR3 protein: CASSQGDGREETQYF
CDR3 DNA: TGTGCCAGCAGCCAAGGGGACGGGAGAGAGGAGACCCAGTACTTC

clone size: -
D gene: -
V gene: TRBV19
J gene: TRBJ2-7
CDR3 protein: CASRAGATLGEQYF
CDR3 DNA: TGTGCCAGTAGGGCGGGGGCGACGCTGGGCGAGCAGTACTTC

clone size: once
D gene: -
V gene: TRBV7-2
J gene: TRBJ2-7
CDR3 protein: CASSLRDGLYEQYF
CDR3 DNA: TGTGCCAGCAGCTTAAGAGACGGTCTCTACGAGCAGTACTTC

clone size: -
D gene: -
V gene: TRBV2
J gene: TRBJ2-1
CDR3 protein: CASSEEDDLWFF
CDR3 DNA: TGTGCCAGCAGTGAAGAGGACGATCTGTGGTTCTTC

clone size: -
D gene: -
V gene: TRBV27
J gene: TRBJ1-2
CDR3 protein: CASSLSISARTQDGYTF
CDR3 DNA: TGTGCCAGCAGTTTATCGATCTCGGCCCGGACCCAGGATGGCTACACCTTC

clone size: -
D gene: -
V gene: TRBV5-1
J gene: TRBJ2-3
CDR3 protein: CASSLETSTDTQYF
CDR3 DNA: TGCGCCAGCAGCTTGGAGACTAGCACAGATACGCAGTATTTT

clone size: many
D gene: -
V gene: TRBV14
J gene: TRBJ1-1
CDR3 protein: CASSQDDLSYTEAFF
CDR3 DNA: TGTGCCAGCAGCCAAGACGACTTAAGCTACACTGAAGCTTTCTTT

clone size: -
D gene: -
V gene: TRBV19
J gene: TRBJ1-5
CDR3 protein: CASSTPSGVNQPQHF
CDR3 DNA: TGTGCCAGTAGTACCCCCTCGGGGGTCAATCAGCCCCAGCATTTT

clone size: -
D gene: TRBD1
V gene: TRBV9
J gene: TRBJ2-1
CDR3 protein: CASSASGTGAKDNEQFF
CDR3 DNA: TGTGCCAGCAGCGCCTCCGGGACAGGGGCCAAGGACAATGAGCAGTTCTTC

clone size: -
D gene: TRBD2
V gene: TRBV7-6
J gene: TRBJ2-3
CDR3 protein: CASSGLAGDTQYF
CDR3 DNA: TGTGCCAGCAGCGGACTAGCGGGAGATACGCAGTATTTT